One and the same sample provided the 25 T cell receptor beta chains below, sequenced in a study of blood T cell repertoires in COVID-19. The assay was immunoSEQ multiplex PCR, and TCRdb's table has in-frame clones only and misses some. The sample holds some 150,000 clones, roughly 89% seen once. The sample comprised peripheral blood. All receptors derive from a woman aged 50 to 60 with acute or convalescent COVID-19.

This clone was found a few times. This sequence joins TRBV6-5 and TRBJ2-3; 11 positions agree with TRBD2. Germline V gives CDR1 MNHEY, CDR2 SVGAGI. CDR3 length equals 15 residues. The trim removed 7 bases at V and 3 bases at J, leaving 6 bases unmatched. The CDR3, as DNA: TGTGCCAGCAAGGGACTAGCGGTAGTTACAGATACGCAGTATTTT. This translates into CASKGLAVVTDTQYF.

V gene TRBV5-5 combines with J gene TRBJ1-1; weak D call: TRBD1 (5 bases). Germline values: CDR1 SGHKS, CDR2 YYEKEE (reference sequence). The CDR3 length is 15 residues. Trimming pared 3 bases from V and 8 bases from J, leaving 20 bases between. In DNA form, the CDR3 reads TGTGCCAGCAGCTGGGGACGCGGGGCAAAATCCGAAGCTTTCTTT. Its protein is CASSWGRGAKSEAFF.

The chain couples TRBV6-6 to TRBJ2-7; TRBD2 agrees at 13 bases. The CDR3 totals 15 residues. Germline V gene data show CDR1 as MNHNY and CDR2 as SVGAGI (reference sequence). Germline trimming cut 4 bases from V and 4 bases from J; bases unmatched to any gene: 4. The CDR3 nucleotides read TGTGCCAGCAGTTCCGGGACTAGCGGGGCGTACGAGCAGTACTTC. Its protein product is CASSSGTSGAYEQYF.

The chain joins TRBV6-2 or TRBV6-3 to TRBJ2-5, with D tentatively TRBD1 (6 bases). The V gene lost 0 bases and the J gene lost 5 bases, with 13 bases spanning the gap. Germline CDR1 and CDR2: MNHEY and SVGEGT. This CDR3 is built from 15 residues. The CDR3 DNA is TGTGCCAGCAGTTACTCCCAGGGGCCGTGGGAGACCCAGTACTTC. Amino acids: CASSYSQGPWETQYF.

The chain is built from TRBV5-4 and TRBJ2-3; 10 positions agree with TRBD2. CDR1 SGHNT and CDR2 YYREEE come from the germline V gene (reference sequence). The CDR3 is 16 amino acids. With V trimmed by 4 bases and J by 1 base, 6 bases remained unmatched. Here the CDR3 DNA reads TGTGCCAGCAGCGTCACCGGGACTAGCGGCACAGATACGCAGTATTTT. Translating it yields CASSVTGTSGTDTQYF.

The rearrangement uses TRBV27 and TRBJ1-2; no reliable D call. The CDR3 is 15 amino acids. CDR1 and CDR2 from the germline V gene are MNHEY and SMNVEV (reference sequence). Between the trimmed V and J ends, which lost 2 bases and 5 bases, there was a span of 15 bases. CDR3 nucleotide sequence: TGTGCCAGCAGTTTAAACCGTTTCGGGGTTTATGGCTACACCTTC. Its translation: CASSLNRFGVYGYTF.

The chain joins TRBV27 to TRBJ1-3; 7 bases align to TRBD1. CDR3 length: 16 amino acids. Per the germline V gene, CDR1 is MNHEY and CDR2 is SMNVEV (reference sequence). The ends lost 6 bases at V and 0 bases at J; junction bases unmatched: 8. The CDR3 region is CASSPATGHSGNTIYF. DNA for the CDR3: TGTGCCAGCAGCCCCGCGACAGGGCACTCTGGAAACACCATATATTTT.

J is TRBJ1-3 and V is TRBV25-1; 7 bases are shared with TRBD1. Trimming took 7 bases from V and 3 from J; bases not matched to a gene: 9. Germline V lookup: CDR1 MGHDK, CDR2 SYGVNS. This CDR3 spans 15 amino acids. The CDR3 coding sequence is TGTGCCAGCACTCCCGGGACAGCTTATGGAAACACCATATATTTT. Translating gives CASTPGTAYGNTIYF.

V gene TRBV10-1 combines with J gene TRBJ1-2; no definite D call. The ends were cut back, 3 bases at V and 4 bases at J, with 15 bases in the middle. There are 15 residues in the CDR3. Germline assignment: CDR1 WNHNN and CDR2 SYGVQD (reference sequence). The chain's CDR3 is CASSEGWREAYGYTF. The CDR3 nucleotides read TGCGCCAGCAGTGAAGGTTGGCGGGAGGCCTATGGCTACACCTTC.

The rearrangement uses TRBV2 and TRBJ1-1; a possible D gene is TRBD1 (5 bases). Germline CDR1 and CDR2: SNHLY and FYNNEI. The V end was cut by 7 bases, the J end by 8 bases, with 14 bases between. The CDR3 is 12 amino acids. The CDR3 DNA sequence: TGTGCCAGCACGAGAGACAGCCAGGAAGCTTTCTTT. It yields the protein CASTRDSQEAFF.

The chain carries TRBV29-1 and TRBJ2-5; TRBD1 is a possible D gene (7 bases). V dropped 6 bases and J dropped 1 base, with 18 bases sitting between them. This CDR3 region has 15 residues. Germline V gene data show CDR1 as SQVTM and CDR2 as ANQGSEA. The CDR3 DNA is TGCAGCGTAGAACCGCCTCAGGGGGGCCAAGAGACCCAGTACTTC. It specifies CSVEPPQGGQETQYF.

This rearrangement joins TRBV18 to TRBJ1-3; D is possibly TRBD1 (5 bases). Germline CDR1 and CDR2: KGHSH and LQKENI. The CDR3 consists of 16 residues. Trimming took off 3 bases at V and 0 bases at J, with 12 bases between the two ends. CDR3 amino acids: CASSPPYTGSGNTIYF. The DNA for the CDR3 is TGTGCCAGCTCACCCCCATATACAGGCTCTGGAAACACCATATATTTT.

The chain is built from TRBV7-9 and TRBJ1-5; D is ambiguous. The V gene's germline CDR1 is SEHNR and CDR2 FQNEAQ (reference sequence). The CDR3 runs 12 residues. Deletions cut 8 bases from V and 3 bases from J, with 8 bases between. In DNA form, the CDR3 reads TGTGCCAGCGGTGACAACAATCAGCCCCAGCATTTT. Protein sequence: CASGDNNQPQHF.

The chain combines TRBV30 with TRBJ1-1; D gene ambiguous. The CDR3 loop spans 13 amino acids. Germline assignment: CDR1 GTSNPN and CDR2 SVGIG (reference sequence). V was pared by 7 bases and J by 5 bases, with 17 bases between. This CDR3 reads CASPGRGGTEAFF. CDR3 in DNA: TGTGCCTCCCCGGGCAGAGGAGGGACTGAAGCTTTCTTT.

In DNA, the CDR3 is TGTGCCTGGGAACCCGGGGGAAACACCATATATTTT. Its protein product is CAWEPGGNTIYF. The chain is built from TRBV30 and TRBJ1-3, with D uncertain. The V end lost 5 bases, the J end lost 4 bases, and 9 bases lay between the germline ends. CDR1 is GTSNPN and CDR2 is SVGIG in the germline V gene (reference sequence). The CDR3 has 12 amino acids. The full variable domain, with the rest looked up from reference TRBV30 and TRBJ1-3, is SQTIHQWPATLVQPVGSPLSLECTVEGTSNPNLYWYRQAAGRGLQLLFYSVGIGQISSEVPQNLSASRPQDRQFILSSKKLLLSDSGFYLCAWEPGGNTIYFGEGSWLTVV.

V usage is TRBV18 and J usage is TRBJ1-2, with TRBD1 identical over 7 bases. Trimming removed 4 bases from V and 3 bases from J; junction bases left unmatched: 5. The CDR3 contains 14 residues. Germline loops: CDR1 KGHSH, CDR2 LQKENI. The CDR3 protein is CASSLRQGDYGYTF. CDR3 nucleotides: TGTGCCAGCTCACTACGACAGGGCGACTATGGCTACACCTTC.

This chain uses TRBV19 with TRBJ2-1; TRBD1 agrees at 8 bases. The V segment lost 6 bases and the J segment 6 bases; nucleotides outside the gene matches: 19. Germline CDR1 reads LNHDA; CDR2 reads SQIVND (reference sequence). The CDR3 is 18 residues long. DNA for the CDR3: TGTGCCAGTAGAGATGCGGGGTGGGGGACAGGTAAGACCAATGAGCAGTTCTTC. Its protein product is CASRDAGWGTGKTNEQFF.

This chain uses TRBV6-6 with TRBJ2-7; TRBD2 aligns across 10 bases. The CDR3 consists of 15 residues. CDR1 is MNHNY, CDR2 SVGAGI, per germline (reference sequence). V gave up 6 bases and J gave up 2 bases; unmatched junction bases: 7. CDR3 sequence: CASSPGTSETYEQYF. The CDR3 coding sequence is TGTGCCAGCAGCCCCGGGACTAGCGAGACCTACGAGCAGTACTTC.

This clone was seen a single time. This chain connects TRBV7-9 to TRBJ1-4; TRBD1 might be the D (5 bases). The germline V and J ends were trimmed by 5 bases and 6 bases, with 16 bases remaining between them. The CDR3 is 15 amino acids. Per germline, CDR1 SEHNR and CDR2 FQNEAQ (reference sequence). Written as DNA, the CDR3 is TGTGCCAGCAGCCGGGGCGTGGGGGAGGATGAAAAACTGTTTTTT. Translated: CASSRGVGEDEKLFF.

This sequence joins TRBV5-6 and TRBJ1-1; 8 nucleotides agree with TRBD1. Germline-derived CDR1 and CDR2 are SGHDT and YYEEEE. The V gene end was trimmed by 2 bases and the J gene end by 4 bases; junction bases not matched to a gene: 7. CDR3 length equals 15 residues. The CDR3 protein is CASSFTGGHSTEAFF. The CDR3 nucleotides are TGTGCCAGCAGCTTCACAGGGGGACATAGCACTGAAGCTTTCTTT.

This chain connects TRBV9 to TRBJ1-2; TRBD1 agrees at 7 bases. Germline V gene data show CDR1 as SGDLS and CDR2 as YYNGEE. V dropped 4 bases and J dropped 3; count of bases not matched to a gene: 12. The CDR3 is 16 residues long. The CDR3 reads CASSLWGAGGYYGYTF. The CDR3, as DNA: TGTGCCAGCAGCCTCTGGGGAGCAGGGGGGTACTATGGCTACACCTTC.

The chain has TRBV5-4 and TRBJ2-3; D is possibly TRBD1 (6 bases). This CDR3 has 15 residues. The germline V gene encodes CDR1 SGHNT and CDR2 YYREEE (reference sequence). Between the trimmed V and J ends, which lost 0 bases and 3 bases, there was a span of 11 bases. CDR3 nucleotide sequence: TGTGCCAGCAGCTTGGCTGGGGGCGTAACAGATACGCAGTATTTT. This encodes CASSLAGGVTDTQYF. The variable domain in full, completed from reference TRBV5-4 and TRBJ2-3, reads ETGVTQSPTHLIKTRGQQVTLRCSSQSGHNTVSWYQQALGQGPQFIFQYYREEENGRGNFPPRFSGLQFPNYSSELNVNALELDDSALYLCASSLAGGVTDTQYFGPGTRLTVL.

This chain links TRBV25-1 with TRBJ1-1; a possible D gene is TRBD1 (5 bases). CDR3 length: 14 amino acids. The germline V and J ends were trimmed by 7 bases and 4 bases, with 16 bases remaining between them. Germline V gene sequence: CDR1 MGHDK, CDR2 SYGVNS. The CDR3 loop reads CASTITGGGTEAFF. CDR3 sequence (DNA): TGTGCCAGCACCATAACCGGGGGTGGCACTGAAGCTTTCTTT.

V is TRBV19 and J is TRBJ1-5; perhaps TRBD1 as D (5 bases). CDR1 LNHDA and CDR2 SQIVND come from the germline V gene (reference sequence). The CDR3 length is 15 residues. Trimming took 5 bases from V and 3 from J, leaving 14 bases between them. The CDR3 loop is CASSLMGGINQPQHF. The CDR3 DNA reads TGTGCCAGTAGTCTGATGGGGGGAATCAATCAGCCCCAGCATTTT. Drawing the rest from reference TRBV19 and TRBJ1-5, the complete variable domain is DGGITQSPKYLFRKEGQNVTLSCEQNLNHDAMYWYRQDPGQGLRLIYYSQIVNDFQKGDIAEGYSVSREKKESFPLTVTSAQKNPTAFYLCASSLMGGINQPQHFGDGTRLSIL.

The rearrangement joins TRBV30 to TRBJ2-7; 7 nucleotides align to TRBD2. CDR1 GTSNPN and CDR2 SVGIG come from the germline V gene (reference sequence). The V gene end was trimmed by 4 bases and the J gene end by 7 bases; junction bases not matched to a gene: 7. This CDR3 is built from 12 residues. The CDR3 spells CAWTPAGGEQYF. CDR3 sequence (DNA): TGTGCCTGGACCCCAGCCGGGGGGGAGCAGTACTTC.